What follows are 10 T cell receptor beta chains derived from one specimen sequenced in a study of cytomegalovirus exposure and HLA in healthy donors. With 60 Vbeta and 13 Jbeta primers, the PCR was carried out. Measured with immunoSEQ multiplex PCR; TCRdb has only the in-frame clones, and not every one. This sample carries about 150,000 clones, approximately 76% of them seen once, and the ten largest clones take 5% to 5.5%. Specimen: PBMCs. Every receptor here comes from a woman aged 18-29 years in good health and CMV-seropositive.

The DNA of the CDR3 is TGTGCCAGCAGCCTTGTCGGACAGCCCCGAGCTTTCTTT. As protein: CASSLVGQPRAFF. V is TRBV14 and J is TRBJ1-1; D perhaps matches TRBD1 (6 bases). This CDR3 comprises 13 residues. Between the trimmed V and J ends, which lost 4 bases and 10 bases, there was a span of 16 bases. Germline loops: CDR1 SGHDN, CDR2 FVKESK.

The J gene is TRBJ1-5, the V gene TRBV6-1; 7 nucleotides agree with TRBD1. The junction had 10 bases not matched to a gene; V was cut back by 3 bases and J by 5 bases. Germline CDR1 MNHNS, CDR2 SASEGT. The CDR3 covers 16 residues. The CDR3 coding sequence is TGTGCCAGCAGTGACGGGATACAGGGGCTGGATCAGCCCCAGCATTTT. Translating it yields CASSDGIQGLDQPQHF.

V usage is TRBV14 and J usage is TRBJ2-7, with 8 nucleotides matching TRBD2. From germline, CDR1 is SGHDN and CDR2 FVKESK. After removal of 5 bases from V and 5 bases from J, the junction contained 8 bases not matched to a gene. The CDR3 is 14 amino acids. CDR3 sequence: CASSVGSGVHEQYF. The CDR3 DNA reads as TGTGCCAGCAGCGTAGGTAGCGGGGTACACGAGCAGTACTTC.

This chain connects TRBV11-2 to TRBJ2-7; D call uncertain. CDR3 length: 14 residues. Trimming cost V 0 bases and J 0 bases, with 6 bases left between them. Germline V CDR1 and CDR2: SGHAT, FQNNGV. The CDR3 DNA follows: TGTGCCAGCAGCTTAGATTCGTTCTCCTACGAGCAGTACTTC. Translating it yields CASSLDSFSYEQYF.

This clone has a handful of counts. Here the CDR3 DNA reads TGCGCCAGCAGCCAAGAAAACCTCGGGACAGATGAGCAGTTCTTC. This encodes CASSQENLGTDEQFF. This rearrangement joins TRBV4-1 to TRBJ2-1, with TRBD1 identical over 7 bases. This CDR3 has 15 amino acids. V dropped 0 bases and J dropped 8; count of bases not matched to a gene: 7. Looked up from germline, CDR1 is MGHRA and CDR2 is YSYEKL.

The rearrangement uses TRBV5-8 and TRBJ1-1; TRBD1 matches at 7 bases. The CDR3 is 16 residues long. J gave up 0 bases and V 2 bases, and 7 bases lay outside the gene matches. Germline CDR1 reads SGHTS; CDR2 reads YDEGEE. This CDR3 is CASSFYRGTMNTEAFF. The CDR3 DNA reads TGTGCCAGCAGCTTCTACAGGGGAACCATGAACACTGAAGCTTTCTTT.

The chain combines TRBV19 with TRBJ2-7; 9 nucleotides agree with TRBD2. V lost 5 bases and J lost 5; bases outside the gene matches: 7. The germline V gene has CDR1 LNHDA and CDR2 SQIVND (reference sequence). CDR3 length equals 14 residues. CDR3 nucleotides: TGTGCCAGTAGTCGCGGGGGGGCATCAGACGAGCAGTACTTC. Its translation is CASSRGGASDEQYF. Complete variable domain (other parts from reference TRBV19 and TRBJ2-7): DGGITQSPKYLFRKEGQNVTLSCEQNLNHDAMYWYRQDPGQGLRLIYYSQIVNDFQKGDIAEGYSVSREKKESFPLTVTSAQKNPTAFYLCASSRGGASDEQYFGPGTRLTVT.

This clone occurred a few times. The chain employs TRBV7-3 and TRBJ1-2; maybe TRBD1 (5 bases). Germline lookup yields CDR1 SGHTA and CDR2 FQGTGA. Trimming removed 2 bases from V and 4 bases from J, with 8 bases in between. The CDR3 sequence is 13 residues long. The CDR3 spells CASSLQRGYGYTF. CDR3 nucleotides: TGTGCCAGCAGCTTACAAAGGGGCTATGGCTACACCTTC.

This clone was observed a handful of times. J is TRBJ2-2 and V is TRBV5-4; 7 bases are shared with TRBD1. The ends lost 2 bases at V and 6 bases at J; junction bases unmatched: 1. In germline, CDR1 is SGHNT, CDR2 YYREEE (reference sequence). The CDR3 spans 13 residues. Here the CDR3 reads CASSFDRAGELFF. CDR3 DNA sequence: TGTGCCAGCAGCTTCGACAGGGCCGGGGAGCTGTTTTTT.

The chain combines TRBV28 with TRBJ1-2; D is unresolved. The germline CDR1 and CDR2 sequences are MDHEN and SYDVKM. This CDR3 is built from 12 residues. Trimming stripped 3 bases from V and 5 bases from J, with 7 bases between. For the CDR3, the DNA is TGTGCCAGCAGTTTGAGACAATATGGCTACACCTTC. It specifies CASSLRQYGYTF.